Included here is one T cell receptor beta chain sequence, with context. The data were obtained in a study of blood T cell repertoires in COVID-19. Study as a whole: The study drew acute and convalescent COVID-19 samples from the United States, Italy and Spain.

The age range of participants was about 18 to 95 years, with residence in about 25 US areas. Participants' own reports of clinical history determined their cohort assignment. This table comes from immunoSEQ multiplex PCR, and its TCRdb copy is limited to in-frame clones, with some not included. The data contain hundreds of thousands of clones, 70% to 90% of them seen just once; the ten biggest clones take up under 2.5%. The sequenced sample consisted of PBMCs or T cells enriched from blood (not recorded which). The receptor was derived from a man aged 25-45 years who had recovered from COVID-19.

CDR3 protein: CASSPGLAGGQETQYF. The CDR3 DNA sequence: TGTGCCAGCAGCCCCGGACTAGCGGGGGGACAAGAGACCCAGTACTTC. The chain couples TRBV7-9 to TRBJ2-5; 14 bases are shared with TRBD2. This CDR3 is built from 16 residues. V lost 5 bases and J lost 2; bases outside the gene matches: 4. Germline V lookup: CDR1 SEHNR, CDR2 FQNEAQ (reference sequence).